A selection of T cell receptor beta chains follows, all from one sample in a study of CD8 T cells in ankylosing spondylitis. TCRdb processed the 5' RACE reads anew with MiXCR; each CDR3 protein has one entry. The repertoire holds roughly 400,000 distinct CDR3 sequences, with 20% to 25% as singletons. Specimen: blood, either unsorted or a sorted T cell fraction (not recorded which). The receptors shown here come from a male donor with ankylosing spondylitis. Each CDR3 is given with its conserved first and last residue. Each record gives: D gene, clone size, V gene, J gene, CDR3 protein, CDR3 DNA. The D gene is left open where the match is weak. Only some rows state a clone size, as once, few, many or a class for expanded clones.

>-|many|TRBV28|TRBJ2-3
CASSRLALSTDTQYF
TGTGCCAGCAGCCGACTGGCGTTGAGCACAGATACGCAGTATTTT
>-|-|TRBV20-1|TRBJ1-1
CSARDFRGPTEAFF
TGCAGTGCTAGAGATTTTCGGGGGCCAACTGAAGCTTTCTTT
>TRBD1|many|TRBV25-1|TRBJ1-5
CASRQGADQPQHF
TGTGCCAGCCGACAGGGGGCTGATCAGCCCCAGCATTTT
>-|few|TRBV12-3/TRBV12-4|TRBJ1-3
CASSRFWTWGNTIYF
TGTGCCAGCAGCAGATTTTGGACTTGGGGAAACACCATATATTTT
>-|few|TRBV20-1|TRBJ2-2
CSASRQFANTGELFF
TGCAGTGCTAGCAGGCAGTTCGCGAACACCGGGGAGCTGTTTTTT
>-|few|TRBV7-9|TRBJ2-7
CASSLGAVGAYEQYF
TGTGCCAGCAGCTTGGGAGCGGTTGGTGCCTACGAGCAGTACTTC
>-|-|TRBV9|TRBJ2-1
CASSVGVTPYNEQFF
TGTGCCAGCAGCGTAGGCGTAACCCCCTACAATGAGCAGTTCTTC
>-|few|TRBV9|TRBJ1-5
CASSVTGGRNQPQHF
TGTGCCAGCAGCGTTACAGGTGGCAGAAACCAGCCCCAGCATTTT
>-|-|TRBV15|TRBJ2-5
CASRTGNQETQYF
TGTGCCTCCAGGACGGGAAATCAAGAGACCCAGTACTTC
>-|few|TRBV19|TRBJ2-1
CASSGLPRGYNEQFF
TGTGCCAGTAGCGGACTCCCACGGGGTTACAATGAGCAGTTCTTC
>TRBD1|many|TRBV28|TRBJ1-4
CASSTRQGAREKLFF
TGTGCCAGCAGTACTCGCCAGGGGGCTAGGGAAAAACTGTTTTTT
>-|-|TRBV7-2|TRBJ2-5
CASSWGFGETQYF
TGTGCCAGCAGCTGGGGGTTCGGGGAGACCCAGTACTTC
>-|few|TRBV7-8|TRBJ2-5
CASSLGWDSDSTYF
TGTGCCAGCAGCTTAGGGTGGGACTCTGATTCCACGTACTTC
>-|-|TRBV5-1|TRBJ2-5
CASSLGFQETQYF
TGCGCCAGCAGCTTGGGATTCCAAGAGACCCAGTACTTC
>TRBD1|-|TRBV5-1|TRBJ1-1
CASSDKDRGRLNTEAFF
TGCGCCAGCAGCGACAAGGACAGGGGGCGGTTAAACACTGAAGCTTTCTTT
>-|-|TRBV20-1|TRBJ1-5
CSARYYSNQPQHF
TGCAGTGCTAGGTATTATAGCAATCAGCCCCAGCATTTT
>-|-|TRBV3-1|TRBJ1-1
CASSPRWTGEAFF
TGTGCCAGCAGCCCAAGATGGACGGGTGAAGCTTTCTTT
>TRBD1|few|TRBV5-1|TRBJ1-2
CASSLATGVSGYTF
TGCGCCAGCAGCTTGGCCACAGGGGTGTCTGGCTACACCTTC
>TRBD1|few|TRBV9|TRBJ2-5
CASSIMYGTGYQETQYF
TGTGCCAGCAGCATTATGTACGGGACAGGGTACCAAGAGACCCAGTACTTC
>TRBD2|few|TRBV12-3/TRBV12-4|TRBJ2-3
CASQPRGVAGYPNTDTQYF
TGTGCCAGCCAACCCCGGGGGGTAGCGGGATACCCGAACACAGATACGCAGTATTTT